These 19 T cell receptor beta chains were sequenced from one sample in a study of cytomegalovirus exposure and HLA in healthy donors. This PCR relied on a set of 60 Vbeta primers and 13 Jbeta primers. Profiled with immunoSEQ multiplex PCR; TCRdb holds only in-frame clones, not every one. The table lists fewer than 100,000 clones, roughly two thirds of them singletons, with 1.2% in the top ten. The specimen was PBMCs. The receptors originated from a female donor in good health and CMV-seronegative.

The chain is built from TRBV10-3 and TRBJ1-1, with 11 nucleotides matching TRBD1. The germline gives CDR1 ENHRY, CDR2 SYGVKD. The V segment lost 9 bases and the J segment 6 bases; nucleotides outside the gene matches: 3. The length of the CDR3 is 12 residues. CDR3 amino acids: CAIGQGASEAFF. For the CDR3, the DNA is TGTGCCATTGGACAGGGGGCTTCTGAAGCTTTCTTT.

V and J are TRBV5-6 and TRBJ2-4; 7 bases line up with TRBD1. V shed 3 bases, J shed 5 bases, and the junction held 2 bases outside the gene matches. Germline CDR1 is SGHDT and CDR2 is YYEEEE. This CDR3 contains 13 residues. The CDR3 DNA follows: TGTGCCAGCAGCTCCGGGACAGAAAACATTCAGTACTTC. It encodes CASSSGTENIQYF. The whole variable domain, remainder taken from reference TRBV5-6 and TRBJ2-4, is DAGVTQSPTHLIKTRGQQVTLRCSPKSGHDTVSWYQQALGQGPQFIFQYYEEEERQRGNFPDRFSGHQFPNYSSELNVNALLLGDSALYLCASSSGTENIQYFGAGTRLSVL.

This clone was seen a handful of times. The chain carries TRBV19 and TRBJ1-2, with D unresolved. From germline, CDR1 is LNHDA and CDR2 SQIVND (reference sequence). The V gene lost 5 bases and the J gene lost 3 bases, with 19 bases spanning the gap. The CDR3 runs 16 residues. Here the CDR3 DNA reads TGTGCCAGTAGTGGTAATGGGAGAGGAAGGGACTATGGCTACACCTTC. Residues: CASSGNGRGRDYGYTF.

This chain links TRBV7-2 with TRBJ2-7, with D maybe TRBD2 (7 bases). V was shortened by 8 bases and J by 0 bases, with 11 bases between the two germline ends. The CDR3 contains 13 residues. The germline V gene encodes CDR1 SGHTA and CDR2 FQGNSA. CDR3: CASSGGPSYEQYF. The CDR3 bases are TGTGCCAGCTCGGGGGGCCCCTCCTACGAGCAGTACTTC.

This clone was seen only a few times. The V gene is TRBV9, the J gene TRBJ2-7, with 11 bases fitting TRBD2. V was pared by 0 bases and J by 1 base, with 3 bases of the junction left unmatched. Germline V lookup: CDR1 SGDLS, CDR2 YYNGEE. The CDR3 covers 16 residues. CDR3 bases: TGTGCCAGCAGCGTAGGACTAGCGGGATTATCCTACGAGCAGTACTTC. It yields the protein CASSVGLAGLSYEQYF.

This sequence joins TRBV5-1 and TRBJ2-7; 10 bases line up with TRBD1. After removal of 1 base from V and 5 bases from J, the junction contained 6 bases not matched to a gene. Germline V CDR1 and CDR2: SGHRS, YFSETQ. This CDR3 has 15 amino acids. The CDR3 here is CASSLRQGAGNEQYF. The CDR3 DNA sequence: TGCGCCAGCAGCTTGCGACAGGGGGCGGGGAACGAGCAGTACTTC.

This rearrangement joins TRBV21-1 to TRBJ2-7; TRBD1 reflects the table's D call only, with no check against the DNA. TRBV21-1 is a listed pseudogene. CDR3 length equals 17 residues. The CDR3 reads CASSKESDRGSSYEQYF. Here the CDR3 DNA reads TGTGCCAGCAGCAAAGAGTCGGACAGGGGAAGCTCCTACGAGCAGTACTTC.

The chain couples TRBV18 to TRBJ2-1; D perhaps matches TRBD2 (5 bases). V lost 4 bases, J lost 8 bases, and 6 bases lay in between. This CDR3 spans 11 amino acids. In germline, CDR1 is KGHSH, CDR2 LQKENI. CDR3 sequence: CASSLGDEQFF. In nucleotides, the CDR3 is TGTGCCAGCTCACTCGGGGATGAGCAGTTCTTC.

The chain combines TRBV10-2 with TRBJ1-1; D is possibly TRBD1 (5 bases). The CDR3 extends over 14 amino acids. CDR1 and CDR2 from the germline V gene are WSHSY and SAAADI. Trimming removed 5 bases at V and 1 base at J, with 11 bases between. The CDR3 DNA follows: TGCGCCAGCAGTTTCCAAGACAGGAACACTGAAGCTTTCTTT. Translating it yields CASSFQDRNTEAFF.

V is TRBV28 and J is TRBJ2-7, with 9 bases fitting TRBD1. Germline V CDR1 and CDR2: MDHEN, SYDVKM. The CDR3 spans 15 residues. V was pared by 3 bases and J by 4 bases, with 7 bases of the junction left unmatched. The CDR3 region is CASSLGWDRAYEQYF. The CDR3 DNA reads TGTGCCAGCAGTTTGGGGTGGGACAGGGCGTACGAGCAGTACTTC.

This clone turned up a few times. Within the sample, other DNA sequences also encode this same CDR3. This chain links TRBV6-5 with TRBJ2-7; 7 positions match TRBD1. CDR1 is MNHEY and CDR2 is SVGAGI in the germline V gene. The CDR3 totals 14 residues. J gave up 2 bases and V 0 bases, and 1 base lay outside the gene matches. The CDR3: CASSYSGTAYEQYF. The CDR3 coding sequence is TGTGCCAGCAGTTACTCGGGGACAGCCTACGAGCAGTACTTC.

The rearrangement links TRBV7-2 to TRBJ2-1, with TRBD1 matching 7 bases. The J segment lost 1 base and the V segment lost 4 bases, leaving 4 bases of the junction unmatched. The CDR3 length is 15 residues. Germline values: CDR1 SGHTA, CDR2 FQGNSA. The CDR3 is CASSWGTDSYNEQFF. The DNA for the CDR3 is TGTGCCAGCAGCTGGGGGACAGATTCCTACAATGAGCAGTTCTTC.

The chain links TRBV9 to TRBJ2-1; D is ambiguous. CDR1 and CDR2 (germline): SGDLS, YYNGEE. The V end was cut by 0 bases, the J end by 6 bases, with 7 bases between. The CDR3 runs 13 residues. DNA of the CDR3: TGTGCCAGCAGCGTAGGGGCCCGCAATGAGCAGTTCTTC. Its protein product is CASSVGARNEQFF.

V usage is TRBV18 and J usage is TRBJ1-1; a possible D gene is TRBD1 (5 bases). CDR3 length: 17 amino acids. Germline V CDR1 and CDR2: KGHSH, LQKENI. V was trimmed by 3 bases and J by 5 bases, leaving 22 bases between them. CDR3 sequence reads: CASSPLLGGGRFTEAFF. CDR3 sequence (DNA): TGTGCCAGCTCACCTCTCCTAGGCGGGGGGAGGTTTACTGAAGCTTTCTTT.

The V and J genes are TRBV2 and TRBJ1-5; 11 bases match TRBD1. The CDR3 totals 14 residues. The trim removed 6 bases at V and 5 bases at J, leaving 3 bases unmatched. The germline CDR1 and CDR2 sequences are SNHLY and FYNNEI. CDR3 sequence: CASSGQGAHQPQHF. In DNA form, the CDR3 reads TGTGCCAGCAGCGGACAGGGGGCCCATCAGCCCCAGCATTTT.

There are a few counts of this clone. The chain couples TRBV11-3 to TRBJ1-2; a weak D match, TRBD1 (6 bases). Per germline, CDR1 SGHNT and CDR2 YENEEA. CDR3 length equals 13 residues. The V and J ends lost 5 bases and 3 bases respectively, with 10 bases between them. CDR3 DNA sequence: TGTGCCAGCAGCCCCAGGGGAGACTATGGCTACACCTTC. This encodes CASSPRGDYGYTF.

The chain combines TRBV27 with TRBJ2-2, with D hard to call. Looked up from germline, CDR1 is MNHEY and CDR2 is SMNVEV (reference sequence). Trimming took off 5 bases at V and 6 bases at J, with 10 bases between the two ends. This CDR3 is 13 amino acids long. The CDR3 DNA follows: TGTGCCAGCAGTCCCCCCGCGGCCGGGGAGCTGTTTTTT. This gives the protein CASSPPAAGELFF.

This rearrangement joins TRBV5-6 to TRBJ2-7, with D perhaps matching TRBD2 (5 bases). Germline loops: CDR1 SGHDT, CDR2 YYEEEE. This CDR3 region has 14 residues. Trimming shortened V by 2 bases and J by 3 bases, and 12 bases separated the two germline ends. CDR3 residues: CASSFPGGSYEQYF. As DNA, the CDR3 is TGTGCCAGCAGCTTTCCAGGAGGTAGCTACGAGCAGTACTTC.

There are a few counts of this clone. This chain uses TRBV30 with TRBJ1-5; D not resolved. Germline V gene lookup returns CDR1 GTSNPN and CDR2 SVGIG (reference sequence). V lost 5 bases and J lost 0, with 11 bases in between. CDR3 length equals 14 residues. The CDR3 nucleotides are TGTGCCTGGGGGTGGCACTATAGCAATCAGCCCCAGCATTTT. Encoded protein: CAWGWHYSNQPQHF.